This T cell receptor beta chain was retrieved from a study of blood T cell repertoires in COVID-19. Study details: The United States, Italy and Spain supplied acute and convalescent COVID-19 samples.

Authors' processing steps: Cell counts per sample came from amplifying reference gene primers. The assay was immunoSEQ multiplex PCR, and TCRdb's table has in-frame clones only and misses some. D and trimming come from the DNA, and the V and J calls and clone size come from that table. The sample holds some 290,000 clones, under 95% seen once. Participant reports of clinical history set cohort assignment. This clonotype was sampled from a middle-aged woman with acute COVID-19. Sequences were obtained from PBMCs or T cells enriched from blood (not recorded which).

CDR3 residues: CASSWGREAFF. The CDR3, as DNA: TGTGCCAGCAGTTGGGGCAGGGAAGCTTTCTTT. This rearrangement joins TRBV6-5 to TRBJ1-1; possible D gene TRBD1, 5 bases. V dropped 4 bases and J dropped 8 bases, with 8 bases sitting between them. The CDR3 is made up of 11 amino acids. CDR1 and CDR2 (germline): MNHEY, SVGAGI.